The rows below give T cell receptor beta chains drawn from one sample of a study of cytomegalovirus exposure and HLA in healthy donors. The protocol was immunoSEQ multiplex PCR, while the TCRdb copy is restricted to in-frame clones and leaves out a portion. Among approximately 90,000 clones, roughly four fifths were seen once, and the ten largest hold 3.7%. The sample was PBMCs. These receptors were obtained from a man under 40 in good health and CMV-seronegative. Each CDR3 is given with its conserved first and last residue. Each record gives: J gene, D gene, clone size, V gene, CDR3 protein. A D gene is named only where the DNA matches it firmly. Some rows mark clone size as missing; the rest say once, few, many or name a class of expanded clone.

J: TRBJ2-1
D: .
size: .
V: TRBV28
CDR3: CASSAPRGVGEQFF

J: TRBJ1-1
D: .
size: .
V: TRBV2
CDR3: CASSLRRATEAFF

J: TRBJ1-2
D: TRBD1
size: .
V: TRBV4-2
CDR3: CASSPFLGQGLGSYGYTF

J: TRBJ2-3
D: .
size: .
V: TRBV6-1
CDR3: CASRETSTDTQYF

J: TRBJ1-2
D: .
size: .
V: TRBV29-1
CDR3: CSVRPGGTNYGYTF

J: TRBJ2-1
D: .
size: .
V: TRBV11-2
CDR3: CASSPETFTGAYYNEQFF

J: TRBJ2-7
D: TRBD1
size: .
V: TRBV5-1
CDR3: CASSLVDRDEQYF

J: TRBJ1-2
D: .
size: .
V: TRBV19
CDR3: CASSITGGDLALGPSYGYTF

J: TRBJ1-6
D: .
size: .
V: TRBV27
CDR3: CASRKGQTADNSPLHF

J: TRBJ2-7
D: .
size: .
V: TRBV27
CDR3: CASRQTPSVNSYEQYF

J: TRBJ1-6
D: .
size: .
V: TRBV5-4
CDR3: CASSLRGGNNSPLHF

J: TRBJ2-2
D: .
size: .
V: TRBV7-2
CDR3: CASSSIGVTGELFF

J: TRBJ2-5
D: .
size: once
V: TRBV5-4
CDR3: CASTQEGLKTQYF

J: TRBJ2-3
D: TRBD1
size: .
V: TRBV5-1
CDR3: CASSRGQGISTDTQYF

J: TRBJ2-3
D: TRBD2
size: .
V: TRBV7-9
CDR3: CASSPQTSFADTQYF

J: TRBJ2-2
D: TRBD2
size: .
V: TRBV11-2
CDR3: CASSRTSGGYTGELFF